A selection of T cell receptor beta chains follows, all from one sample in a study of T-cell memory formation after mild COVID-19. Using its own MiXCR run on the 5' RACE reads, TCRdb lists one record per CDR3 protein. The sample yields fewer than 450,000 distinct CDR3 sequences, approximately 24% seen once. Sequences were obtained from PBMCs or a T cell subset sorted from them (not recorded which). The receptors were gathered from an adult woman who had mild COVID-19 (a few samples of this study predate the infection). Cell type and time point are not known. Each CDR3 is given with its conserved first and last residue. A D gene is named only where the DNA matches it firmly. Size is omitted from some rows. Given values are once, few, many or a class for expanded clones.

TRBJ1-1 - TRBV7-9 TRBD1 TGTGCCAGCAGCTTGGATATGGGGACAGCCACTGAAGCTTTCTTT CASSLDMGTATEAFF
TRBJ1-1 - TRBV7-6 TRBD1 TGTGCCAGCAGCTTATTCGGACAGGATAACACTGAAGCTTTCTTT CASSLFGQDNTEAFF
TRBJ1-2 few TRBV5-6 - TGTGCCAGCAGCGGGGCTATGGGCAACTATGGCTACACCTTC CASSGAMGNYGYTF
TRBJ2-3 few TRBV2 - TGTGCCAGCCTCAGGGATAACACAGATACGCAGTATTTT CASLRDNTDTQYF
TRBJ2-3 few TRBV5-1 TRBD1 TGCGCCAGCAGTCCCCTCTTAGGACAGGGACCAGATACGCAGTATTTT CASSPLLGQGPDTQYF
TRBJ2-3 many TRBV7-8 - TGTGCCAGCAGCTTAATGGTCACAGATACGCAGTATTTT CASSLMVTDTQYF
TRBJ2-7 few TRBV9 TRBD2 TGTGCCAGCAGCGTAGGCGGGAGTAGTGCCGAGCAGTACTTC CASSVGGSSAEQYF
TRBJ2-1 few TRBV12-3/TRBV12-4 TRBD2 TGTGCCAGCAGTGGTTCTAGCGGGAGATTGAATGAGCAGTTCTTC CASSGSSGRLNEQFF
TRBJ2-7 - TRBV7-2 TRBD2 TGTGCCAGCAGCTTAGCAGGGACTAGCGGAGTCATTTCCTACGAGCAGTACTTC CASSLAGTSGVISYEQYF
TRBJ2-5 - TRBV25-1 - TGTGCCAGCAGCGTACCTTCTGTGGGTCAGGAGACCCAGTACTTC CASSVPSVGQETQYF
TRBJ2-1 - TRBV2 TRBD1 TGTGCCAGCAGAGGACAGGGGGCACGAGAGCAGTTCTTC CASRGQGAREQFF
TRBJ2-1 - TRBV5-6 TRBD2 TGTGCCAGCAGGATACTAGCGGGGGGGTCCTACAATGAGCAGTTCTTC CASRILAGGSYNEQFF
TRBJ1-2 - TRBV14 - TGTGCCAGCAGCCAAGAAGGAGGTTATGGCTACACCTTC CASSQEGGYGYTF
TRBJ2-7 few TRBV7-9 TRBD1 TGTGCCAGCAGCTTAGGGGGACAGAAACAGTACTTC CASSLGGQKQYF
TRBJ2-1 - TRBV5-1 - TGCGCCAGCAGCTATACCATAGATATCTCCTACAATGAGCAGTTCTTC CASSYTIDISYNEQFF
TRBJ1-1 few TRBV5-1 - TGCGCCAGCAGCTTCGATGGAAAAAACACTGAAGCTTTCTTT CASSFDGKNTEAFF
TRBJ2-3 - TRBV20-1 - TGCAGTGCTAGAGAGATCGGGGGCTGGACAGATACGCAGTATTTT CSAREIGGWTDTQYF
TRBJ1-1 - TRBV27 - TGTGCCAGCGGAACGGTTGGCACTGAAGCTTTCTTT CASGTVGTEAFF
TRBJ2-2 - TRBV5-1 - TGCGCCAGCAGCCACCGGACAGATTACACCGGGGAGCTGTTTTTT CASSHRTDYTGELFF
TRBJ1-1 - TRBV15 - TGTGCCACCAGCAGAGGAGTCCAGGGCCCGAACACTGAAGCTTTCTTT CATSRGVQGPNTEAFF
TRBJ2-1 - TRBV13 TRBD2 TGTGCCAGCAGCGGTTTCACCGGGACTAGCGAGTACAATGAGCAGTTCTTC CASSGFTGTSEYNEQFF
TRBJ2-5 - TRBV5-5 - TGTGCCAGCAGCTTGCCGGGAACAAAAGAGACCCAGTACTTC CASSLPGTKETQYF
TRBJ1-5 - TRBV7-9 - TGTGCCAGCAGCTTAAATGCAGGCGAACAGCCCCAGCATTTT CASSLNAGEQPQHF
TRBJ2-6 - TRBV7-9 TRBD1 TGTGCCAGCAGCTTAGGCTCCGGGACAGGGCACTCTGGGGCCAACGTCCTGACTTTC CASSLGSGTGHSGANVLTF
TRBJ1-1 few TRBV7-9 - TGTGCCAGCAGCCCATACACAGGGATGAACACTGAAGCTTTCTTT CASSPYTGMNTEAFF
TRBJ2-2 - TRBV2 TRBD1 TGTGCCAGCACCCGGGAAGGGGGCGCGACCGGGGAGCTGTTTTTT CASTREGGATGELFF
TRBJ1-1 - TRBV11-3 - TGTGCCAGCAGCTCGACCCCGGCCACTGAAGCTTTCTTT CASSSTPATEAFF
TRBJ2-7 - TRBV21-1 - TGTGCCAGCAGCAAAGTGGTGGGACTAGCGGGACGTATAACCTACGAGCAGTACTTC CASSKVVGLAGRITYEQYF
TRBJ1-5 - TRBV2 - TGTGCCAGCAGCCAGGGCCGAGGGGGCAATCAGCCCCAGCATTTT CASSQGRGGNQPQHF
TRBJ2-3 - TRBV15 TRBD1 TGTGCCACCAGCAGACGACAGGGGCTGGCAGATACGCAGTATTTT CATSRRQGLADTQYF
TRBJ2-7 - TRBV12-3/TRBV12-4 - TGTGCCAGCAGTCCCCGGTCCACCGATAGCTCCTACGAGCAGTACTTC CASSPRSTDSSYEQYF
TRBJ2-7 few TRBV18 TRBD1 TGTGCCAGCTCACCGTTCCGGGACAGGGACCACGAGCAGTACTTC CASSPFRDRDHEQYF
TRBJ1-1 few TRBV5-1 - TGCGCCAGCAGCTTGGAGAGTTCCACTGAAGCTTTCTTT CASSLESSTEAFF
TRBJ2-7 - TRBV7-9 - TGTGCCAGCAGCTCCCCCGTGGAGCAGTACTTC CASSSPVEQYF
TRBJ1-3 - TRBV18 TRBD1 TGTGCCAGCTCACCCCTCCGGGACAGCTCTGGAAACACCATATATTTT CASSPLRDSSGNTIYF
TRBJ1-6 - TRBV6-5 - TGTGCCAGCACCCACTTGAGGGGTGTCGTTGATTCACCCCTCCACTTT CASTHLRGVVDSPLHF
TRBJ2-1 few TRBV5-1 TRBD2 TGCGCCAGCAGCTTGGGCGTTGTCGGGAGGGAGATCAATGAGCAGTTCTTC CASSLGVVGREINEQFF
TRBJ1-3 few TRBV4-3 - TGCGCCAGCAGCCAAGACATAACAGGGAACGGAGGAAACACCATATATTTT CASSQDITGNGGNTIYF
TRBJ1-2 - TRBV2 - TGTGCCAGCAGTGAAATGGGAGTAGGTGGCTACACCTTC CASSEMGVGGYTF
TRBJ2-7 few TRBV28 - TGTGCCAGCACCCTCGGTAACGAGCAGTACTTC CASTLGNEQYF